This is a list of T cell receptor beta chains from one sample in a study of cytomegalovirus exposure and HLA in healthy donors. Libraries were prepared by immunoSEQ multiplex PCR; TCRdb keeps only in-frame clonotypes and omits some of them. The sample comprises around 94,000 clones, about three quarters of which are singletons, and roughly 4.5% rests with the top ten. Sample: PBMCs. The receptors derive from a woman aged 40-49 years in good health and CMV-seropositive. CDR3s include the opening cysteine and the closing phenylalanine or tryptophan. Each record gives: clone size, V gene, D gene, J gene, CDR3 DNA, CDR3 protein. The D gene is left open where the match is weak. A clone size is listed for some rows: how often the clone was seen (once, few, many), or a class if it is expanded.

clone size: .; V gene: TRBV10-3; D gene: TRBD1; J gene: TRBJ2-5; CDR3 DNA: TGTGCCATCTGTTACAGGGGGGCCCAAGAGACCCAGTACTTC; CDR3 protein: CAICYRGAQETQYF
clone size: few; V gene: TRBV11-3; D gene: TRBD1; J gene: TRBJ2-2; CDR3 DNA: TGTGCCAGCAGCCCGCAGGGGGCTCCCACCGGGGAGCTGTTTTTT; CDR3 protein: CASSPQGAPTGELFF
clone size: .; V gene: TRBV6-5; D gene: .; J gene: TRBJ2-7; CDR3 DNA: TGTGCCAGCAGGGGCGGGACAGCCTACGAGCAGTACTTC; CDR3 protein: CASRGGTAYEQYF
clone size: .; V gene: TRBV5-4; D gene: .; J gene: TRBJ2-7; CDR3 DNA: TGTGCCAGCAGCTCCCCCGACAGGAGCTCCTACGAGCAGTACTTC; CDR3 protein: CASSSPDRSSYEQYF
clone size: .; V gene: TRBV27; D gene: TRBD2; J gene: TRBJ2-7; CDR3 DNA: TGTGCCAGCAGTTCCCCTAGCGGGAGTACCTACGAGCAGTACTTC; CDR3 protein: CASSSPSGSTYEQYF
clone size: .; V gene: TRBV5-6; D gene: TRBD1; J gene: TRBJ1-6; CDR3 DNA: TGTGCCAGCAGGGGAGAACAGGGGGCGAATTCACCCCTCCACTTT; CDR3 protein: CASRGEQGANSPLHF
clone size: once; V gene: TRBV19; D gene: TRBD2; J gene: TRBJ2-3; CDR3 DNA: TGTGCCAGTGGGGGACTAGCGGGAGGGCTCCATACGCAGTATTTT; CDR3 protein: CASGGLAGGLHTQYF
clone size: .; V gene: TRBV28; D gene: .; J gene: TRBJ2-3; CDR3 DNA: TGTGCCAGCAGTCGCGACACAGATACGCAGTATTTT; CDR3 protein: CASSRDTDTQYF
clone size: .; V gene: TRBV20-1; D gene: .; J gene: TRBJ2-7; CDR3 DNA: TGCAGTGCTCTCGGGGTATACGAGCAGTACTTC; CDR3 protein: CSALGVYEQYF
clone size: .; V gene: TRBV5-1; D gene: TRBD1; J gene: TRBJ1-1; CDR3 DNA: TGCGCCAGCAGCACCGGGACAGGGGGGCTTGAAGCTTTCTTT; CDR3 protein: CASSTGTGGLEAFF
clone size: .; V gene: TRBV15; D gene: TRBD2; J gene: TRBJ2-7; CDR3 DNA: TGTGCCACCAGCAGAGATATCGCACTAGCGGGAGTTGTTTACGAGCAGTACTTC; CDR3 protein: CATSRDIALAGVVYEQYF
clone size: few; V gene: TRBV6-5; D gene: TRBD1; J gene: TRBJ1-1; CDR3 DNA: TGTGCCAGCAGTTATGGGACAGGGGGCACTGAAGCTTTCTTT; CDR3 protein: CASSYGTGGTEAFF
clone size: few; V gene: TRBV6-5; D gene: .; J gene: TRBJ2-1; CDR3 DNA: TGTGCCAGCAGTACGTGGAGTGACAATGAGCAGTTCTTC; CDR3 protein: CASSTWSDNEQFF
clone size: .; V gene: TRBV28; D gene: TRBD1; J gene: TRBJ1-4; CDR3 DNA: TGTGCCAGCAGCCATGGACAGGTACTTAATGAAAAACTGTTTTTT; CDR3 protein: CASSHGQVLNEKLFF
clone size: .; V gene: TRBV28; D gene: TRBD1; J gene: TRBJ1-5; CDR3 DNA: TGTGCCAGCAGACTTCAGACAGGGGTTGGAGGTCAGCCCCAGCATTTT; CDR3 protein: CASRLQTGVGGQPQHF
clone size: .; V gene: TRBV5-1; D gene: TRBD2; J gene: TRBJ2-1; CDR3 DNA: TGCGCCAGCGGATCTACCGGGACTAGCGGCAATGAGCAGTTCTTC; CDR3 protein: CASGSTGTSGNEQFF
clone size: .; V gene: TRBV4-1; D gene: TRBD2; J gene: TRBJ2-7; CDR3 DNA: TGCGCCAGCAGCCAAGCCGGGACTAGCGGGAGGGCCTACGAGCAGTACTTC; CDR3 protein: CASSQAGTSGRAYEQYF
clone size: .; V gene: TRBV7-9; D gene: TRBD1; J gene: TRBJ1-3; CDR3 DNA: TGTGCCAGCAGCCCAACCTGGGGACAGGGCCCATCTGGAAACACCATATATTTT; CDR3 protein: CASSPTWGQGPSGNTIYF
clone size: .; V gene: TRBV28; D gene: .; J gene: TRBJ2-7; CDR3 DNA: TGTGCCAGCAGCGATAGCGTCCCACTAGGGCAGTACTTC; CDR3 protein: CASSDSVPLGQYF
clone size: .; V gene: TRBV11-2; D gene: .; J gene: TRBJ2-3; CDR3 DNA: TGTGCCAGCAGCTTTGGCGGGCAGGCAGATACGCAGTATTTT; CDR3 protein: CASSFGGQADTQYF
clone size: .; V gene: TRBV27; D gene: .; J gene: TRBJ1-6; CDR3 DNA: TGTGCCAGCAGCCACCAGGCAGACAGTTCACCCCTCCACTTT; CDR3 protein: CASSHQADSSPLHF
clone size: few; V gene: TRBV4-1; D gene: TRBD1; J gene: TRBJ2-7; CDR3 DNA: TGCGCCAGCAGTCCCCGGGACAGATCCTACGAGCAGTACTTC; CDR3 protein: CASSPRDRSYEQYF
clone size: .; V gene: TRBV11-2; D gene: TRBD2; J gene: TRBJ2-1; CDR3 DNA: TGTGCCAGCAGCTCGGGACTAGCGGGAGGATTCAACAATGAGCAGTTCTTC; CDR3 protein: CASSSGLAGGFNNEQFF
clone size: .; V gene: TRBV4-2; D gene: TRBD2; J gene: TRBJ2-3; CDR3 DNA: TGTGCCAGCAGCCAAGACGAGTGGGTGATAGCGGGGGTTACGCAGTATTTT; CDR3 protein: CASSQDEWVIAGVTQYF
clone size: .; V gene: TRBV13; D gene: .; J gene: TRBJ2-5; CDR3 DNA: TGTGCCAGCAGCTTAGACGGCTCAGGGCAAGAGACCCAGTACTTC; CDR3 protein: CASSLDGSGQETQYF
clone size: .; V gene: TRBV7-8; D gene: .; J gene: TRBJ1-2; CDR3 DNA: TGTGCCAGCAGCTTAGAGCTGGGGACAATCTATGGCTACACCTTC; CDR3 protein: CASSLELGTIYGYTF
clone size: .; V gene: TRBV5-5; D gene: .; J gene: TRBJ2-7; CDR3 DNA: TGTGCCAGCAGCTTGGTTCGGCAGGGCCCCTCCTACGAGCAGTACTTC; CDR3 protein: CASSLVRQGPSYEQYF
clone size: .; V gene: TRBV19; D gene: TRBD1; J gene: TRBJ2-7; CDR3 DNA: TGTGCCAGTAGTAAACAGGGGGGCGAGCAGTACTTC; CDR3 protein: CASSKQGGEQYF
clone size: .; V gene: TRBV5-1; D gene: .; J gene: TRBJ1-2; CDR3 DNA: TGCGCCAGCAGCTTGGATACGAGCTATGGCTACACCTTC; CDR3 protein: CASSLDTSYGYTF
clone size: .; V gene: TRBV19; D gene: TRBD2; J gene: TRBJ2-5; CDR3 DNA: TGTGCCAGTAGTATAGATCTGACCTCCGGGACTAGCGGGGAGACCCAGTACTTC; CDR3 protein: CASSIDLTSGTSGETQYF
clone size: .; V gene: TRBV7-2; D gene: .; J gene: TRBJ2-7; CDR3 DNA: TGTGCCAGCAGGTTCGGGTTAGGAAAGCACGAGCAGTACTTC; CDR3 protein: CASRFGLGKHEQYF
clone size: .; V gene: TRBV19; D gene: .; J gene: TRBJ2-6; CDR3 DNA: TGTGCCAGTCTTCCGACGTGGTTAAGGAGCTCTGGGGCCAACGTCCTGACTTTC; CDR3 protein: CASLPTWLRSSGANVLTF
clone size: few; V gene: TRBV28; D gene: .; J gene: TRBJ1-3; CDR3 DNA: TGTGCCAGCAGTTCGGTCCACTCTGGAAACACCATATATTTT; CDR3 protein: CASSSVHSGNTIYF
clone size: .; V gene: TRBV19; D gene: TRBD1; J gene: TRBJ1-2; CDR3 DNA: TGTGCCACCCTTGACCGGAGACAGGGAACTAACTATGGCTACACCTTC; CDR3 protein: CATLDRRQGTNYGYTF
clone size: few; V gene: TRBV27; D gene: TRBD1; J gene: TRBJ2-7; CDR3 DNA: TGTGCCAGCAGTGGGACAGGGATAGGCGAGCAGTACTTC; CDR3 protein: CASSGTGIGEQYF
clone size: .; V gene: TRBV15; D gene: .; J gene: TRBJ2-1; CDR3 DNA: TGTGCCACCAGCAGAGATCTCGTGACAGGCGGGAATGAGCAGTTCTTC; CDR3 protein: CATSRDLVTGGNEQFF
clone size: .; V gene: TRBV19; D gene: TRBD1; J gene: TRBJ1-4; CDR3 DNA: TGTGCCAGTACCGCCGGGACAGGGGGCGCGTTAGGTGAAAAACTGTTTTTT; CDR3 protein: CASTAGTGGALGEKLFF
clone size: few; V gene: TRBV7-7; D gene: TRBD1; J gene: TRBJ2-1; CDR3 DNA: TGTGCTAGCAGCCCGGACCCCGGGACAGCCTACAATGAGCAGTTCTTC; CDR3 protein: CASSPDPGTAYNEQFF
clone size: .; V gene: TRBV10-3; D gene: .; J gene: TRBJ1-1; CDR3 DNA: TGTGCCATCAGTGAGCCCCCGGGACTCATGAACACTGAAGCTTTCTTT; CDR3 protein: CAISEPPGLMNTEAFF
clone size: .; V gene: TRBV13; D gene: TRBD2; J gene: TRBJ2-1; CDR3 DNA: TGTGCCAGCAGCCCCGCCCCGGGGGGGATGTATAGTGAGCAGTTCTTC; CDR3 protein: CASSPAPGGMYSEQFF
clone size: .; V gene: TRBV9; D gene: TRBD1; J gene: TRBJ2-5; CDR3 DNA: TGTGCCAGCAGATCCGGGACAGAAGAGACCCAGTACTTC; CDR3 protein: CASRSGTEETQYF
clone size: .; V gene: TRBV7-9; D gene: .; J gene: TRBJ2-5; CDR3 DNA: TGTGCCAGCAGCTCGTTGGAGACCCAGTACTTC; CDR3 protein: CASSSLETQYF
clone size: once; V gene: TRBV2; D gene: TRBD2; J gene: TRBJ2-1; CDR3 DNA: TGTGCCAGCAGCCCTAGCGGAAACTCCTACAATGAGCAGTTCTTC; CDR3 protein: CASSPSGNSYNEQFF
clone size: .; V gene: TRBV5-4; D gene: .; J gene: TRBJ1-3; CDR3 DNA: TGTGCCAGCAGCTTGACGGGGAAAGGAAACACCATATATTTT; CDR3 protein: CASSLTGKGNTIYF
clone size: .; V gene: TRBV19; D gene: .; J gene: TRBJ1-5; CDR3 DNA: TGTGCCAGTAGTGAGCCAGGGGATAGTCAGCCCCAGCATTTT; CDR3 protein: CASSEPGDSQPQHF
clone size: few; V gene: TRBV7-9; D gene: TRBD2; J gene: TRBJ2-1; CDR3 DNA: TGTGCCAGCAGCTGGGCAGCGGGAGGACACAATGAGCAGTTCTTC; CDR3 protein: CASSWAAGGHNEQFF
clone size: few; V gene: TRBV9; D gene: TRBD1; J gene: TRBJ1-1; CDR3 DNA: TGTGCCAGCAGCGGACAGGGGCCGCCTGAAGCTTTCTTT; CDR3 protein: CASSGQGPPEAFF
clone size: .; V gene: TRBV7-6; D gene: TRBD1; J gene: TRBJ2-3; CDR3 DNA: TGTGCCAGCAGCTTAGGGGCCGGAGGACAGGGGCTCACAGATACGCAGTATTTT; CDR3 protein: CASSLGAGGQGLTDTQYF
clone size: .; V gene: TRBV6-1; D gene: .; J gene: TRBJ2-1; CDR3 DNA: TGTGCCAGCAGGGTAGCGGAGCCGTCCTACAATGAGCAGTTCTTC; CDR3 protein: CASRVAEPSYNEQFF
clone size: .; V gene: TRBV14; D gene: TRBD1; J gene: TRBJ2-1; CDR3 DNA: TGTGCCAGCAGCCAAGTTGGGACAGGGGTTCGGTTCTTC; CDR3 protein: CASSQVGTGVRFF
clone size: once; V gene: TRBV27; D gene: TRBD2; J gene: TRBJ2-1; CDR3 DNA: TGTGCCAGCAACTCACTAGCGGGGTTATATAATGAGCAGTTCTTC; CDR3 protein: CASNSLAGLYNEQFF
clone size: .; V gene: TRBV6-1; D gene: TRBD1; J gene: TRBJ2-7; CDR3 DNA: TGTGCCAGCAGTCGAACAGGGGACGACGAGCAGTACTTC; CDR3 protein: CASSRTGDDEQYF
clone size: once; V gene: TRBV11-3; D gene: TRBD2; J gene: TRBJ2-7; CDR3 DNA: TGTGCCAGCAGCTTAGAGGGTAGCGGGACCTCCAGGCAGTACTTC; CDR3 protein: CASSLEGSGTSRQYF
clone size: .; V gene: TRBV7-3; D gene: TRBD2; J gene: TRBJ2-3; CDR3 DNA: TGTGCCAGCAGCTTACTTGGGCGGGAGTCTCCAGATACGCAGTATTTT; CDR3 protein: CASSLLGRESPDTQYF
clone size: .; V gene: TRBV18; D gene: .; J gene: TRBJ2-7; CDR3 DNA: TGTGCCAGCTCACCAATGGGGCGCCACGAGCAGTACTTC; CDR3 protein: CASSPMGRHEQYF
clone size: .; V gene: TRBV19; D gene: TRBD1; J gene: TRBJ1-4; CDR3 DNA: TGTGCCAGTAGTCCGACAGGGGGTAATGAAAAACTGTTTTTT; CDR3 protein: CASSPTGGNEKLFF
clone size: .; V gene: TRBV19; D gene: TRBD1; J gene: TRBJ2-3; CDR3 DNA: TGTGCCAGTAGTACCCCGACAGGGGGGGGCACAGATACGCAGTATTTT; CDR3 protein: CASSTPTGGGTDTQYF
clone size: .; V gene: TRBV27; D gene: TRBD2; J gene: TRBJ2-7; CDR3 DNA: TGTGCCAGCAGTCTAGCGGGCCCTTACGAGCAGTACTTC; CDR3 protein: CASSLAGPYEQYF